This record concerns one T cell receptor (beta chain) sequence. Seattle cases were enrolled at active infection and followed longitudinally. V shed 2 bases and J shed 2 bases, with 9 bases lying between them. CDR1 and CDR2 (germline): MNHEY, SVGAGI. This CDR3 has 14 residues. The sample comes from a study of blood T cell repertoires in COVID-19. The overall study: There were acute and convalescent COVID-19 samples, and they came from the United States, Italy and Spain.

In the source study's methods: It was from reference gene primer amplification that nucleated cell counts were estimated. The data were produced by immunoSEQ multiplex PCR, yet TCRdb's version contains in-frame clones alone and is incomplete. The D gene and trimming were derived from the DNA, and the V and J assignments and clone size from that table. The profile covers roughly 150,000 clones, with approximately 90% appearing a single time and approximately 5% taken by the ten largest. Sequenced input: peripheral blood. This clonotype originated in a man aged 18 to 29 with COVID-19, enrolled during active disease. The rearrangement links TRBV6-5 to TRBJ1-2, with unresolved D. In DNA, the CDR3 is TGTGCCAGCAGTTACCTTCCAGCGAACTATGGCTACACCTTC. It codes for CASSYLPANYGYTF.